This T cell receptor (beta chain) was obtained from a study of T cells after yellow fever vaccination (dated by TCRdb to between 2018 and 2021). Regarding the complete study: The SMART-Seq v4 Ultra Low Input RNA kit was used to prepare libraries from fractions with low cell numbers. To track T-cell clones before and after primary and booster YFV17D yellow fever vaccination, bulk TCR alpha and beta repertoires were sequenced longitudinally. Two healthy male donors made up the cohort, one aged 18 to 29 years and the other aged 30 to 40 years. Blood was drawn at multiple timepoints before and after primary and secondary immunization, with bulk PBMC replicates and cell subsets isolated.

TCR cDNA was synthesized by 5'RACE template switching, through which a universal primer site and unique molecular identifiers were introduced. Priming of cDNA synthesis was performed from both the TCR alpha and TCR beta constant segments. Two PCR steps were used to amplify libraries, with sample barcodes and sequencing adapters being added in the second step. Sequencing of libraries was performed on Illumina HiSeq 2500 (2x100 bp) or NovaSeq (2x150 bp). Per the source publication's procedure: Demultiplexing of reads and collapsing into UMI consensus sequences were performed with MIGEC, and V(D)J alignment was carried out with MiXCR. Vaccine-responding clonotypes were identified with edgeR using replicate PBMC samples, with FDR below 0.01 and a log2 fold change above 5 up to day 15 being required. Each bulk clonotype received a CD4 or CD8 identity based on whether the sequenced CD4 or CD8 repertoire contained that clonotype at higher abundance. The public reads were quality trimmed at Q25 with fastp and then assembled into clones with MiXCR by TCRdb, keeping productive beta chains. Duplicate CDR3 protein sequences are folded into a single record with the most common DNA and genes. For this entry, the V and J calls and clone size follow TCRdb and not the study's own pipeline. In this sample the table shows just under 600,000 distinct CDR3 sequences, 13% of which occur a single time. Clones ranked in the top ten supply over 11% of the sample.

What the treatment or condition label conveys for this sample: live attenuated yellow fever vaccine strain. At every blood-draw timepoint, two biological replicates of bulk PBMCs were collected. A standard Ficoll-Paque protocol was used to isolate PBMCs from peripheral blood. TriZol was used to extract RNA from bulk PBMCs, from CD4 and CD8 fractions, and from dextramer-positive and dextramer-negative fractions. The research as a whole found: Compared with the primary T-cell response, the secondary T-cell response was faster but weaker, reaching its peak on day 5 rather than on day 15. After the booster, most clones that had expanded after primary vaccination were detected again (almost 97% of CD4 and about 88% of CD8), suggesting broad maintenance of memory. Because only two donors were included in the study, the extent to which the findings can be generalized is limited. FACS-sorted repertoires could contain abundant contaminating clonotypes from the bulk population, so computational filtering was required. A small fraction of clonotypes showed up in both the CD4 and CD8 compartments, probably as a result of convergent recombination.

The germline V gene (reference sequence) gives CDR1 as DFQATT and CDR2 as SNEGSKA. Spanning cysteine to phenylalanine, the CDR3 consists of 14 amino acids. Only the CDR3 part of the read is kept: 42 bases, read in frame from the first base. The V and J ends are trimmed by 6 bases and 1 base, leaving 16 bases between them. This clonotype has a single count. It lacks a known antigen. Per-nucleotide qualities are absent, and no much larger clonotype sits a single base away. One read gives only weak evidence. The sequence joins TRBV20-1 to TRBJ2-7; perhaps TRBD2 is the D gene, with 5 bases matching. This specimen consisted of PBMCs, obtained on the day of the yellow fever booster vaccination. The clonotype was recovered from a man younger than 40 who received the YFV17D yellow fever vaccine. The CDR3 region has the sequence CSARLEPGSYEQYF. The sequence in DNA is TGCAGTGCCCGTTTGGAACCGGGGTCCTACGAGCAGTACTTC.